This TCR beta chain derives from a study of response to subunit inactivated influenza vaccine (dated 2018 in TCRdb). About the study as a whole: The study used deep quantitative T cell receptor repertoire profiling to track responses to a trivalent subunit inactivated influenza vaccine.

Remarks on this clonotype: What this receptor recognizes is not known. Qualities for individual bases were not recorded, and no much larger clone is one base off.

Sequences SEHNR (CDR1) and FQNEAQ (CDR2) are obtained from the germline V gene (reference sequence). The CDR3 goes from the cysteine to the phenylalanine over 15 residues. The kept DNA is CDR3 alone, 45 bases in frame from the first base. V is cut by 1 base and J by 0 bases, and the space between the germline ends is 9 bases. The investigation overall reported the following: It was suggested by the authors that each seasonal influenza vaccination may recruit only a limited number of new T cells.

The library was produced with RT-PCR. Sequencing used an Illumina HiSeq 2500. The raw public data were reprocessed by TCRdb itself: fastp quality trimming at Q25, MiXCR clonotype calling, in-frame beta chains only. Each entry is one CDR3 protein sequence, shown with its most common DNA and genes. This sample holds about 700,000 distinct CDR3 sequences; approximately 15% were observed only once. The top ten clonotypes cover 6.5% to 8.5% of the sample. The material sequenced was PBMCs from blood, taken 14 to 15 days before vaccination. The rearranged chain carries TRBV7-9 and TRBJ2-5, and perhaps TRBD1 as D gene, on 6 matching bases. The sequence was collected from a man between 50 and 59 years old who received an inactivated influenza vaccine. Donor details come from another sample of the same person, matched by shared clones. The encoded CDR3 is CASSLVEGDQETQYF. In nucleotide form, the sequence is TGTGCCAGCAGCTTAGTAGAGGGGGACCAAGAGACCCAGTACTTC.